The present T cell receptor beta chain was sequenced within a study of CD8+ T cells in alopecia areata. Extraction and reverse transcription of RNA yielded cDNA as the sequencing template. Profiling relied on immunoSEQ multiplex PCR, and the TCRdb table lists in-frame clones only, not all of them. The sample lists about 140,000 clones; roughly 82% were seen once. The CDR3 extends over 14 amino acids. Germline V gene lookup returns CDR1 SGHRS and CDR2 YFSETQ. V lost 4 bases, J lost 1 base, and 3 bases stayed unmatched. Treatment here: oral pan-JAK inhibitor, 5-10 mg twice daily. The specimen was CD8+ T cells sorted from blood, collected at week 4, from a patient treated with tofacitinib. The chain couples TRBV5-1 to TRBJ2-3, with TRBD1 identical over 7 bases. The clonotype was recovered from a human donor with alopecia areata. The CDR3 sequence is CASSLDRGTDTQYF. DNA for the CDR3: TGCGCCAGCAGCCTCGACAGGGGCACAGATACGCAGTATTTT.